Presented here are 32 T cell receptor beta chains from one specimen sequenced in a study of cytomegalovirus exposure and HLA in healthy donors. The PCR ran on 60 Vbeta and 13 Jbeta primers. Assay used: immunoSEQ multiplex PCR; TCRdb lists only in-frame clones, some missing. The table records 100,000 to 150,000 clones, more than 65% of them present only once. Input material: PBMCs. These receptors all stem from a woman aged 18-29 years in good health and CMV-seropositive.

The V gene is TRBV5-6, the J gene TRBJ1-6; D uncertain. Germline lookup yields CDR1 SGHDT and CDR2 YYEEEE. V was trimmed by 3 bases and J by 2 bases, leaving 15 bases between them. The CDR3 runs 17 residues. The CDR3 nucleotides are TGTGCCAGCAGCTATGGGCCCCTTGGCCCCTATAATTCACCCCTCCACTTT. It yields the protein CASSYGPLGPYNSPLHF. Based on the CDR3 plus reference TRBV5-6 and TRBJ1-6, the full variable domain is DAGVTQSPTHLIKTRGQQVTLRCSPKSGHDTVSWYQQALGQGPQFIFQYYEEEERQRGNFPDRFSGHQFPNYSSELNVNALLLGDSALYLCASSYGPLGPYNSPLHFGNGTRLTVT.

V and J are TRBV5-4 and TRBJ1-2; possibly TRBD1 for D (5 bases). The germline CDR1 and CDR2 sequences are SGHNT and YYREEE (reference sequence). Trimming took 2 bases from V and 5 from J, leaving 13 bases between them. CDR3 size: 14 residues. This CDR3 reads CASSFRGGNYGYTF. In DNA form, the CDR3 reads TGTGCCAGCAGCTTCCGGGGGGGTAATTATGGCTACACCTTC.

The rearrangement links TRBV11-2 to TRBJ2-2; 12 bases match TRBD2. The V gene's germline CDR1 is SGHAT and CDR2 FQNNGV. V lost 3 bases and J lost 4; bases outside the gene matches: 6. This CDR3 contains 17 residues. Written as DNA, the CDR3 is TGTGCCAGCAGCTTTCTAGCGGGGGGGCTGAGCACCGGGGAGCTGTTTTTT. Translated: CASSFLAGGLSTGELFF.

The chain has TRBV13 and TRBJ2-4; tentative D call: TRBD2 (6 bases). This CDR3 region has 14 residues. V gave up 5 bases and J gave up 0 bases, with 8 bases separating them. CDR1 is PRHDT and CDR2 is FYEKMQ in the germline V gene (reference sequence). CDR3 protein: CASSRGVAKNIQYF. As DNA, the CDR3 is TGTGCCAGCAGCCGCGGGGTAGCCAAAAACATTCAGTACTTC.

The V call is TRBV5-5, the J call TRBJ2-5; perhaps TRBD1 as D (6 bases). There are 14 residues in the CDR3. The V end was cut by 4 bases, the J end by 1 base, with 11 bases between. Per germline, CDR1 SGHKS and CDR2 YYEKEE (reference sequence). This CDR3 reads CASSIGQSQETQYF. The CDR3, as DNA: TGTGCCAGCAGCATCGGACAGAGCCAAGAGACCCAGTACTTC.

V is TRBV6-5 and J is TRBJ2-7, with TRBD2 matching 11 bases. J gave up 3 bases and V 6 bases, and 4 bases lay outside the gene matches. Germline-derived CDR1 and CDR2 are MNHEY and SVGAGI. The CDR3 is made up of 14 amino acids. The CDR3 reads CASRPGLAVYEQYF. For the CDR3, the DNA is TGTGCCAGCAGACCGGGACTAGCGGTCTACGAGCAGTACTTC.

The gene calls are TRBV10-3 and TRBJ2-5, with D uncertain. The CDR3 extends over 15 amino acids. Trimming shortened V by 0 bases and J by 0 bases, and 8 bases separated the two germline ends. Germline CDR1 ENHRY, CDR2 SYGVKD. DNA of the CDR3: TGTGCCATCAGTGAGTCGACCGACAACCAAGAGACCCAGTACTTC. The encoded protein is CAISESTDNQETQYF.

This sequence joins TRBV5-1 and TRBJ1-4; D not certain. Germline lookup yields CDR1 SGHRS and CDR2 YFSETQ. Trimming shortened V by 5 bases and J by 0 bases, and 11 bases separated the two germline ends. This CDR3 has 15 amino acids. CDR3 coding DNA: TGCGCCAGCAGAACTGGGCTCTCAACTAATGAAAAACTGTTTTTT. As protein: CASRTGLSTNEKLFF. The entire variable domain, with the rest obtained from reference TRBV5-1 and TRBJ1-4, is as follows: KAGVTQTPRYLIKTRGQQVTLSCSPISGHRSVSWYQQTPGQGLQFLFEYFSETQRNKGNFPGRFSGRQFSNSRSEMNVSTLELGDSALYLCASRTGLSTNEKLFFGSGTQLSVL.

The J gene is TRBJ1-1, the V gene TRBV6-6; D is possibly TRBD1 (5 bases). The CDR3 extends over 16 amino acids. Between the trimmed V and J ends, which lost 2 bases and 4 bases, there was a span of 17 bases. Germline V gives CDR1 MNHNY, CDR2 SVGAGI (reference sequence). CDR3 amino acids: CASSYGPGGIATEAFF. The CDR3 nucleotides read TGTGCCAGCAGTTACGGGCCGGGGGGTATCGCCACTGAAGCTTTCTTT.

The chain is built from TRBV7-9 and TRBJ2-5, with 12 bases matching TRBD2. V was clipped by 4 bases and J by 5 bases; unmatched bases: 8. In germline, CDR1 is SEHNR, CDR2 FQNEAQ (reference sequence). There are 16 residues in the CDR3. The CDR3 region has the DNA TGTGCCAGCAGCTCCCCACTAGCGGGGGGTTCGGAGACCCAGTACTTC. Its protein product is CASSSPLAGGSETQYF.

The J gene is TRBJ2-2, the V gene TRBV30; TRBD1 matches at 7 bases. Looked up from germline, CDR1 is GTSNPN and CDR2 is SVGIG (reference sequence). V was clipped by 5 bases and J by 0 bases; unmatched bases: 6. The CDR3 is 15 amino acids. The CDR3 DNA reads TGTGCCTGGGCGCCGGGACAGTCGAACACCGGGGAGCTGTTTTTT. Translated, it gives CAWAPGQSNTGELFF.

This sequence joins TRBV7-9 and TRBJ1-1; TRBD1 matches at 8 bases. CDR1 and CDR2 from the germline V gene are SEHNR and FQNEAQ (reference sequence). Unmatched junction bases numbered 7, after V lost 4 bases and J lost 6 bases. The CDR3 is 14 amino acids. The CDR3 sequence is CASSSQGGRAEAFF. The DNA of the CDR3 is TGTGCCAGCAGCTCACAGGGGGGAAGGGCTGAAGCTTTCTTT.

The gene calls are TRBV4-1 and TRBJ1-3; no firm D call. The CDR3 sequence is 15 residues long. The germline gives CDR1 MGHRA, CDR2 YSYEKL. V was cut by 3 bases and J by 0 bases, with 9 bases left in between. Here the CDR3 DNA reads TGCGCCAGCAGCCAGGGCTTCAGCTCTGGAAACACCATATATTTT. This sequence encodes CASSQGFSSGNTIYF.

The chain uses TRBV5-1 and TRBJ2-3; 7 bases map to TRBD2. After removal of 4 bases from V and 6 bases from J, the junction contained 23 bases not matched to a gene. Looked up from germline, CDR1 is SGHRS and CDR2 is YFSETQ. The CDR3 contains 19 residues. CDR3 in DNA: TGCGCCAGCAGCAGCCTGATAAGCGGGGAGACTTATTCTAGGGATACGCAGTATTTT. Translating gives CASSSLISGETYSRDTQYF.

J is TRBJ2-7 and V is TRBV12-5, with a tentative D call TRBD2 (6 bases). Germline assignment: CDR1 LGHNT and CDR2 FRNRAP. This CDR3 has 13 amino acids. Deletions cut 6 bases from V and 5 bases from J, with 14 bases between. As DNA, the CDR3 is TGTGCTAGTGGACCTAGCGCCTTCCACGAGCAGTACTTC. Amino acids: CASGPSAFHEQYF.

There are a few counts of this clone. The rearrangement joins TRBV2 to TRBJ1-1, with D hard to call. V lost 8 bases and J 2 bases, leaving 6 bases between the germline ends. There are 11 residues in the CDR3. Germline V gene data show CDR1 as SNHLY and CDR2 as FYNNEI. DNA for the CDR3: TGTGCCAGCCTTTATAACACTGAAGCTTTCTTT. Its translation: CASLYNTEAFF.

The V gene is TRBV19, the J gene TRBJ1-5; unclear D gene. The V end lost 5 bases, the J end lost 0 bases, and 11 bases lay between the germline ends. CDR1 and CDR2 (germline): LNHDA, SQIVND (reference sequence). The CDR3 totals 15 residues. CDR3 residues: CASSPVSGSNQPQHF. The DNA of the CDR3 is TGTGCCAGTAGTCCTGTTTCGGGTAGCAATCAGCCCCAGCATTTT.

The CDR3 DNA reads TGTGCCAGCAGTTCCCTAGCGGGGTGGCGGAATGAGCAGTTCTTC. Residues: CASSSLAGWRNEQFF. The chain uses TRBV6-5 and TRBJ2-1; the match to TRBD2 covers 9 bases. V gave up 4 bases and J gave up 7 bases; unmatched junction bases: 8. Germline-derived CDR1 and CDR2 are MNHEY and SVGAGI. The CDR3 runs to 15 residues.

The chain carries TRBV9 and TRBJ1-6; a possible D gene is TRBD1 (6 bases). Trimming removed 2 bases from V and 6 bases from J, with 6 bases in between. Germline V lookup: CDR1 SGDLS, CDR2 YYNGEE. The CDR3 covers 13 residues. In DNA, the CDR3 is TGTGCCAGCAGCGTGGGGGCTAATTCACCCCTCCACTTT. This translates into CASSVGANSPLHF. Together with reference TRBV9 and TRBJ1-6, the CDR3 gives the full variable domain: DSGVTQTPKHLITATGQRVTLRCSPRSGDLSVYWYQQSLDQGLQFLIQYYNGEERAKGNILERFSAQQFPDLHSELNLSSLELGDSALYFCASSVGANSPLHFGNGTRLTVT.

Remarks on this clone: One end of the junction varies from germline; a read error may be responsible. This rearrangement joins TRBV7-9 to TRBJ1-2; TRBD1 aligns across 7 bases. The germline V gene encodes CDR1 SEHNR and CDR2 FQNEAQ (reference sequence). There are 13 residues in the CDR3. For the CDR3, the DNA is TGTGCCAGCAGCCGGGACAGCCTTGGAAGCTGGATCTTC. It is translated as CASSRDSLGSWIF.

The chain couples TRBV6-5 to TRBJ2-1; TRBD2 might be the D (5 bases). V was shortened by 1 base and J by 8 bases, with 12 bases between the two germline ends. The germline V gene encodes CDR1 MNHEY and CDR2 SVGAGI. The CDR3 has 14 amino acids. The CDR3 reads CASSYFLAGDEQFF. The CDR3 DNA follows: TGTGCCAGCAGTTACTTCCTAGCTGGGGATGAGCAGTTCTTC.

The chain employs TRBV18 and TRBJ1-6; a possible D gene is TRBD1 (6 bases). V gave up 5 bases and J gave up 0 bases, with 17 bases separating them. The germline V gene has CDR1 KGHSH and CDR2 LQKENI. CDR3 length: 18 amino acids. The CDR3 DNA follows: TGTGCCAGCTCAGGTACCTGGACAGTTAGCTCCTATAATTCACCCCTCCACTTT. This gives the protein CASSGTWTVSSYNSPLHF. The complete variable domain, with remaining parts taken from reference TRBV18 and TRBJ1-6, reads NAGVMQNPRHLVRRRGQEARLRCSPMKGHSHVYWYRQLPEEGLKFMVYLQKENIIDESGMPKERFSAEFPKEGPSILRIQQVVRGDSAAYFCASSGTWTVSSYNSPLHFGNGTRLTVT.

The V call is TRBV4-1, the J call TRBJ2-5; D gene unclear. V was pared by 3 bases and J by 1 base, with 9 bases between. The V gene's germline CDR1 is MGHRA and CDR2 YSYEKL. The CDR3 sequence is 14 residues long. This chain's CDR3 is CASSQSGSQETQYF. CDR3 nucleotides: TGCGCCAGCAGCCAGTCGGGTAGCCAAGAGACCCAGTACTTC.

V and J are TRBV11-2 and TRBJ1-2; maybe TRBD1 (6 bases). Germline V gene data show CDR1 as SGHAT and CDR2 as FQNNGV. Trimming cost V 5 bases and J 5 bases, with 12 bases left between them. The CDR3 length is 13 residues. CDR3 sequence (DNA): TGTGCCAGCAGCCAGGACAGAATATATGGCTACACCTTC. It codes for CASSQDRIYGYTF.

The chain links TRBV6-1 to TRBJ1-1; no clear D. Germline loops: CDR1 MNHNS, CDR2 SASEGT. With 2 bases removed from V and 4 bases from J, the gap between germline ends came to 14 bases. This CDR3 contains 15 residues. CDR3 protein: CASSESRLAGTEAFF. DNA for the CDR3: TGTGCCAGCAGTGAAAGTCGCCTGGCGGGCACTGAAGCTTTCTTT.

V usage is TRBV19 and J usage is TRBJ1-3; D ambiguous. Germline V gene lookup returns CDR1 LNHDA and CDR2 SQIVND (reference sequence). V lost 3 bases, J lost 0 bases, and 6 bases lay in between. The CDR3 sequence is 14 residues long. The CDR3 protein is CASSMAISGNTIYF. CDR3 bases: TGTGCCAGTAGTATGGCCATCTCTGGAAACACCATATATTTT.

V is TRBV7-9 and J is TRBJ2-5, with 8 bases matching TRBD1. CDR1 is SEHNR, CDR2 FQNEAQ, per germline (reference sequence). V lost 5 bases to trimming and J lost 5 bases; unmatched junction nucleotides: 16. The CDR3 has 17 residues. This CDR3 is CASSLVGTTGGWETQYF. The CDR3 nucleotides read TGTGCCAGCAGCCTAGTCGGAACTACAGGGGGGTGGGAGACCCAGTACTTC.

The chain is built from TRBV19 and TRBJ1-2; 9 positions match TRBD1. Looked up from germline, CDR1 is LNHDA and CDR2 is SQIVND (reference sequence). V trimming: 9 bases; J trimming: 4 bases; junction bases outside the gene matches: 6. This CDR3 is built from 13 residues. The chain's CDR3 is CASKGTGIYGYTF. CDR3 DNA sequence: TGTGCCAGCAAAGGGACAGGGATCTATGGCTACACCTTC. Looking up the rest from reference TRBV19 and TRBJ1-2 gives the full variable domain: DGGITQSPKYLFRKEGQNVTLSCEQNLNHDAMYWYRQDPGQGLRLIYYSQIVNDFQKGDIAEGYSVSREKKESFPLTVTSAQKNPTAFYLCASKGTGIYGYTFGSGTRLTVV.

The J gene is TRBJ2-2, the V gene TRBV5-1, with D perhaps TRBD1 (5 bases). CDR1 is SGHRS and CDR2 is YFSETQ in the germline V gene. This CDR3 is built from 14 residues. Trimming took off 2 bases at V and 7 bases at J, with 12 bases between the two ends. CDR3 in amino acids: CASSFQGRDGELFF. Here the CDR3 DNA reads TGCGCCAGCAGCTTCCAGGGAAGGGACGGGGAGCTGTTTTTT.

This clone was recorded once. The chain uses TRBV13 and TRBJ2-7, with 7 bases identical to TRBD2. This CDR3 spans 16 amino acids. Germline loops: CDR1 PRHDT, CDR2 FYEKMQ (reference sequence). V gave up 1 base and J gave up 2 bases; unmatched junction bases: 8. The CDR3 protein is CASSLVYSGEAYEQYF. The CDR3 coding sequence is TGTGCCAGCAGCTTAGTTTACAGCGGGGAAGCCTACGAGCAGTACTTC.

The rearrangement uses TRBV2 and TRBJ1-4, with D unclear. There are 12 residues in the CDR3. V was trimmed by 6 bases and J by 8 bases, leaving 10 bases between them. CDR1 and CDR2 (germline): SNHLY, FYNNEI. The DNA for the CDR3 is TGTGCCAGCAGGAGGGTTGGGGAAAAACTGTTTTTT. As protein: CASRRVGEKLFF.

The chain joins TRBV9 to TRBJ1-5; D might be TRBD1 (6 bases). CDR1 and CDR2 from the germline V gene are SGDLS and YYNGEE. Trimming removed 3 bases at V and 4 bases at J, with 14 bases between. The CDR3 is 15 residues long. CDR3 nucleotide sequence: TGTGCCAGCAGCGGTGGGGGGGACAATAATCAGCCCCAGCATTTT. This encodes CASSGGGDNNQPQHF.